The rows below give T cell receptor beta chains drawn from one sample of a study of blood T cell repertoires in COVID-19. Assay: immunoSEQ multiplex PCR; the TCRdb copy retains only in-frame clones and omits some. The table lists about 150,000 clones, about nine tenths of them singletons. Sequencing was carried out using PBMCs or T cells enriched from blood (not recorded which). Source of these receptors: a man between 50 and 59 years old who had recovered from COVID-19. Each CDR3 is given with its conserved first and last residue. A D gene is named only where the DNA matches it firmly. Size is stated for part of the rows, as once, few or many counts, or as a class when the clone is expanded.

TRBJ1-4 | NA | TRBD1 | TRBV2 | CASRQQGTNEKLFF | TGTGCCAGCAGGCAACAGGGGACTAATGAAAAACTGTTTTTT
TRBJ2-2 | NA | TRBD1 | TRBV27 | CASTFGQAVYTGELFF | TGTGCCAGCACGTTCGGACAGGCGGTGTACACCGGGGAGCTGTTTTTT
TRBJ1-5 | NA | NA | TRBV3-1/TRBV3-2 | CASSNQGVQPQHF | TGTGCCAGCAGCAACCAGGGTGTCCAGCCCCAGCATTTT
TRBJ2-2 | NA | NA | TRBV6-4 | CASSLGADTGELFF | TGTGCCAGCAGCTTAGGGGCTGACACCGGGGAGCTGTTTTTT
TRBJ1-6 | NA | NA | TRBV18 | CASSPPAGGWTPLHF | TGTGCCAGCTCACCACCGGCGGGGGGCTGGACACCCCTCCACTTT
TRBJ2-3 | NA | TRBD2 | TRBV7-2 | CASSPGLAGDTQYF | TGTGCCAGCAGCCCGGGACTAGCGGGGGATACGCAGTATTTT
TRBJ2-3 | NA | TRBD1 | TRBV28 | CASSLLGARGRTDTQYF | TGTGCCAGCAGTTTATTAGGGGCCAGGGGGCGAACAGATACGCAGTATTTT
TRBJ2-1 | NA | TRBD2 | TRBV19 | CASSIGGRTYNEQFF | TGTGCCAGTAGTATTGGCGGGAGGACCTACAATGAGCAGTTCTTC
TRBJ2-4 | NA | NA | TRBV28 | CASRQGAKNIQYF | TGTGCCAGCAGGCAGGGGGCCAAAAACATTCAGTACTTC
TRBJ2-1 | NA | TRBD2 | TRBV27 | CASSLAGGPFNEQFF | TGTGCCAGCAGTTTAGCGGGAGGGCCCTTCAATGAGCAGTTCTTC
TRBJ2-1 | NA | TRBD1 | TRBV9 | CASSVARTGVHEQFF | TGTGCCAGCAGCGTAGCTAGGACAGGGGTCCATGAGCAGTTCTTC
TRBJ1-1 | once | TRBD1 | TRBV7-9 | CASSLATGQFTEAFF | TGTGCCAGCAGCTTAGCCACGGGACAGTTCACTGAAGCTTTCTTT
TRBJ1-4 | NA | NA | TRBV6-2/TRBV6-3 | CASSPEREKLFF | TGTGCCAGCAGTCCAGAACGTGAAAAACTGTTTTTT
TRBJ2-2 | NA | NA | TRBV7-8 | CASRTISGTGELFF | TGTGCCAGCAGGACTATTAGTGGGACCGGGGAGCTGTTTTTT
TRBJ2-1 | NA | TRBD2 | TRBV29-1 | CSGETSGRGNEQFF | TGCAGCGGAGAAACTAGCGGGAGGGGCAATGAGCAGTTCTTC
TRBJ2-1 | NA | NA | TRBV11-2 | CASSLGAGDYNEQFF | TGTGCCAGCAGCTTAGGAGCAGGGGACTACAATGAGCAGTTCTTC
TRBJ1-5 | NA | NA | TRBV24-1 | CATSDAQYSNQPQHF | TGTGCCACCAGTGATGCGCAATATAGCAATCAGCCCCAGCATTTT
TRBJ1-4 | NA | TRBD1 | TRBV29-1 | CSVHDRGVNEKLFF | TGCAGCGTTCATGACAGGGGAGTTAATGAAAAACTGTTTTTT
TRBJ1-3 | NA | TRBD1 | TRBV4-3 | CASSQGQGDTIYF | TGCGCCAGCAGCCAGGGACAGGGGGACACCATATATTTT
TRBJ2-3 | NA | NA | TRBV7-3 | CASSFSYTDTQYF | TGTGCCAGCAGCTTCAGTTACACAGATACGCAGTATTTT
TRBJ1-5 | NA | TRBD1 | TRBV19 | CASKGQGAYQPQHF | TGTGCCAGTAAAGGACAGGGGGCATATCAGCCCCAGCATTTT
TRBJ2-1 | NA | TRBD2 | TRBV4-3 | CASSSLAGDYNEQFF | TGCGCCAGCAGTTCCTTAGCGGGAGACTACAATGAGCAGTTCTTC
TRBJ1-5 | NA | NA | TRBV6-6 | CAILRARGGNQPQHF | TGTGCCATACTGAGGGCCAGAGGTGGCAATCAGCCCCAGCATTTT
TRBJ2-7 | NA | NA | TRBV18 | CASSPSSGEQYF | TGTGCCAGCTCACCTTCGTCAGGCGAGCAGTACTTC
TRBJ1-2 | NA | NA | TRBV18 | CASSPPGTGLRGYTF | TGTGCCAGCTCACCACCGGGAACAGGTCTCCGGGGCTACACCTTC
TRBJ1-1 | once | NA | TRBV4-1 | CASSLMQGLNTEAFF | TGCGCCAGCAGCCTTATGCAGGGTTTGAACACTGAAGCTTTCTTT
TRBJ1-2 | NA | NA | TRBV30 | CAWSLTLTGGYTF | TGTGCCTGGAGTTTAACCCTGACTGGTGGCTACACCTTC
TRBJ2-3 | NA | NA | TRBV11-3 | CASPNRATDTQYF | TGTGCCAGCCCGAACAGGGCCACAGATACGCAGTATTTT
TRBJ1-1 | NA | TRBD1 | TRBV7-9 | CASSPSRTGFGNTEAFF | TGTGCCAGCAGCCCAAGTAGGACAGGGTTTGGGAACACTGAAGCTTTCTTT
TRBJ2-7 | NA | NA | TRBV19 | CASSLVSGEQYF | TGTGCCAGTAGTCTCGTTTCGGGCGAGCAGTACTTC
TRBJ2-1 | NA | TRBD2 | TRBV4-1 | CASSQDPGLAGATYNEQFF | TGCGCCAGCAGCCAAGATCCGGGACTAGCGGGAGCAACCTACAATGAGCAGTTCTTC
TRBJ2-1 | NA | NA | TRBV28 | CASRSAFEQFF | TGTGCCAGCAGGTCAGCGTTTGAGCAGTTCTTC
TRBJ1-1 | few | NA | TRBV6-2/TRBV6-3 | CASSYYGGLKAFF | TGTGCCAGCAGTTACTACGGCGGGTTAAAAGCTTTCTTT
TRBJ1-1 | NA | TRBD1 | TRBV11-2 | CASSFHTGGYEAFF | TGTGCCAGCAGCTTTCACACAGGGGGCTATGAAGCTTTCTTT
TRBJ1-2 | NA | TRBD1 | TRBV15 | CATSRPRDRIYGYTF | TGTGCCACCAGCAGACCCCGGGACAGGATATATGGCTACACCTTC
TRBJ1-2 | NA | TRBD1 | TRBV2 | CASRTGTGGVLNYGYTF | TGTGCCAGCAGAACCGGGACAGGGGGCGTCCTGAACTATGGCTACACCTTC
TRBJ2-7 | NA | NA | TRBV2 | CASNLASSYEQYF | TGTGCCAGCAACCTCGCGAGCTCCTACGAGCAGTACTTC
TRBJ2-2 | NA | NA | TRBV15 | CATSNYRVTGELFF | TGTGCCACCAGTAACTACAGGGTTACCGGGGAGCTGTTTTTT
TRBJ1-1 | once | NA | TRBV24-1 | CATSASRNTEAFF | TGTGCCACCAGTGCGTCCAGGAACACTGAAGCTTTCTTT
TRBJ2-2 | NA | NA | TRBV6-4 | CASSRTESGELFF | TGTGCCAGCAGTCGAACCGAGTCCGGGGAGCTGTTTTTT
TRBJ2-2 | NA | NA | TRBV19 | CASSIGPYTGELFF | TGTGCCAGTAGTATAGGTCCGTACACCGGGGAGCTGTTTTTT
TRBJ2-1 | NA | TRBD1 | TRBV5-4 | CASSLTGGHNEQFF | TGTGCCAGCAGCTTGACAGGGGGGCACAATGAGCAGTTCTTC
TRBJ2-3 | NA | NA | TRBV5-6 | CASSSLSFSTDTQYF | TGTGCCAGCAGCTCCCTTTCGTTCAGCACAGATACGCAGTATTTT
TRBJ1-5 | once | TRBD1 | TRBV28 | CASRAQGGSDQPQHF | TGTGCCAGCCGCGCTCAAGGGGGCTCCGATCAGCCCCAGCATTTT
TRBJ1-2 | NA | TRBD1 | TRBV15 | CATSGGTGTYTGYTF | TGTGCCACCAGCGGCGGGACAGGAACTTATACTGGCTACACCTTC
TRBJ1-6 | NA | NA | TRBV15 | CATNPSRGSPLHF | TGTGCCACCAACCCGTCGAGGGGGTCACCCCTCCACTTT
TRBJ1-2 | NA | TRBD1 | TRBV6-5 | CASKRGQDYGYTF | TGTGCCAGCAAGAGGGGGCAGGACTATGGCTACACCTTC
TRBJ2-1 | NA | NA | TRBV9 | CASSVALEFNEQFF | TGTGCCAGCAGCGTAGCTTTGGAGTTTAATGAGCAGTTCTTC
TRBJ2-1 | NA | TRBD2 | TRBV7-9 | CASSLDGGLAGLDNEQFF | TGTGCCAGCAGCTTAGACGGCGGGCTAGCGGGCTTAGACAATGAGCAGTTCTTC
TRBJ1-6 | NA | TRBD1 | TRBV4-3 | CASSTTGDSPLHF | TGCGCCAGCAGTACTACAGGGGACTCACCCCTCCACTTT
TRBJ2-5 | NA | TRBD1 | TRBV25-1 | CARIWATGGRETQYF | TGTGCCAGAATCTGGGCGACAGGGGGAAGAGAGACCCAGTACTTC
TRBJ2-2 | NA | NA | TRBV6-2/TRBV6-3 | CASSYLGVTGELFF | TGTGCCAGCAGTTACTTGGGAGTCACCGGGGAGCTGTTTTTT
TRBJ2-1 | NA | TRBD2 | TRBV7-2 | CASSRGLDGEQFF | TGTGCCAGCAGCCGAGGACTAGACGGGGAGCAGTTCTTC
TRBJ2-1 | NA | TRBD2 | TRBV7-9 | CASSLGLAAYNEQFF | TGTGCCAGCAGCTTAGGACTAGCGGCATACAATGAGCAGTTCTTC
TRBJ2-7 | once | NA | TRBV5-1 | CASSLVGEKSYEQYF | TGCGCCAGCAGCTTGGTCGGGGAGAAGAGCTACGAGCAGTACTTC
TRBJ2-2 | NA | TRBD1 | TRBV18 | CASSPGQGTGELFF | TGTGCCAGCTCACCGGGACAGGGGACGGGGGAGCTGTTTTTT
TRBJ1-5 | NA | NA | TRBV4-1 | CASSRGTEGGNQPQHF | TGCGCCAGCAGCCGTGGAACTGAGGGTGGCAATCAGCCCCAGCATTTT
TRBJ1-5 | NA | NA | TRBV10-3 | CAISETASNQPQHF | TGTGCCATCAGTGAAACAGCCAGCAATCAGCCCCAGCATTTT
TRBJ2-3 | NA | TRBD2 | TRBV5-1 | CASSRGLAGEDTQYF | TGCGCCAGCAGCCGGGGACTAGCGGGAGAAGATACGCAGTATTTT